This TCR beta chain was retrieved from a study of type 1 and type 2 diabetes patients. Study-wide background: From PBMCs, CD4+ and CD8+ T cells were isolated by magnetic microbeads.

This CDR3 has 14 amino acids. The V gene end was trimmed by 8 bases and the J gene end by 3 bases; junction bases not matched to a gene: 6. Germline CDR1 reads MNHNS; CDR2 reads SASEGT. Amplification started from genomic DNA. A primer set of 30 forward and 13 reverse primers amplified the CDR3. TCRdb independently ran MiXCR on the multiplex PCR reads; one entry per CDR3 protein. Among fewer than 300,000 distinct CDR3 sequences listed, more than 40% were seen once. The specimen was peripheral blood mononuclear cells (PBMCs). This sequence was found in a young man with type 2 diabetes. V usage is TRBV6-1 and J usage is TRBJ2-2; 7 nucleotides align to TRBD2. CDR3 nucleotides: TGTGCCAGCCCCCGGGGAGGGCACACCGGGGAGCTGTTTTTT. Amino acid sequence: CASPRGGHTGELFF.